This record covers a single TCR beta chain. The data are from a study of T-cell reconstitution after alpha-beta-depleted transplantation in children. TCRbeta library construction was performed incorporating unique molecular identifiers. TCRdb processed the PCR reads anew with MiXCR; each CDR3 protein has one entry. The sample has around 380,000 distinct CDR3 sequences; roughly a tenth are singletons. With V trimmed by 9 bases and J by 2 bases, 4 bases remained unmatched. This CDR3 comprises 13 residues. CDR1 is SNHLY and CDR2 is FYNNEI in the germline V gene. This TCR derives from a human donor who donated a stem cell graft to a child with acute myeloid leukemia. The starting material was PBMCs from the stem cell graft donor, obtained from the stem cell graft. V gene TRBV2 combines with J gene TRBJ1-1, with TRBD1 identical over 9 bases. CDR3 loop: CARGQGVNTEAFF. The CDR3 nucleotides are TGTGCCAGGGGACAGGGAGTAAACACTGAAGCTTTCTTT.